In this sample, the clone carrying this TCR beta chain turned up many times. Its antigen is as yet unknown. TCR beta CDR3 regions were amplified from RNA transcripts. The first round was an RT-PCR with HTBI primers, and the second round was a multiplex PCR. MiXCR, applied by TCRdb to the multiplex PCR reads, yields one record per CDR3 protein. The table has hundreds of thousands of distinct CDR3 sequences, more than 20% seen once. The sample is drawn from a study of Graves' ophthalmopathy and Graves' hyperthyroidism. Study-level points and caveats: At 60% to 71% sensitivity and 72.22% specificity, the model predicted progression of the ophthalmopathy.

Trimming took off 1 base at V and 2 bases at J, with 8 bases between the two ends. The CDR3 totals 13 residues. From germline, CDR1 is DFQATT and CDR2 SNEGSKA (reference sequence). Reliance was placed on clinical symptoms, serum thyroxine, TRAb, thyroid ultrasound and orbital computed tomography for diagnosis. It was from more than 9 ml of fresh peripheral blood that the PBMCs came. The TCR sequence derives from a woman aged 18 to 35 with stable Graves' hyperthyroidism. The chain couples TRBV20-1 to TRBJ1-2, with D possibly matching TRBD1 (6 bases). The sample consisted of peripheral blood. The CDR3 sequence is CSARGGRNYGYTF. DNA for the CDR3: TGCAGTGCTAGAGGGGGGCGCAACTATGGCTACACCTTC.